The 2 T cell receptor beta chains reported below all come from one sample, sequenced in a study of post-analysis software for immune sequencing data. Broader study findings: Roughly 5 TRBV segments, including TRBV5-6, TRBV5-1 and TRBV20-1, were more frequent in patients than controls.

These receptors' targets are unknown. Every TCR beta cDNA library bore unique molecular identifiers. TCRdb re-analysed the PCR reads in MiXCR, keeping a single row per CDR3 protein. In the table there are roughly 870,000 distinct CDR3 sequences, roughly 50% of which are singletons. The specimen sequenced was blood. These receptors were collected from a girl under 18 with multiple sclerosis.

This clonotype was counted between two and nine times. This chain links TRBV7-3 with TRBJ2-3; perhaps TRBD1 as D (6 bases). The CDR3 has 16 residues. Germline V gene lookup returns CDR1 SGHTA and CDR2 FQGTGA. V was clipped by 0 bases and J by 4 bases, with 14 bases between them. In nucleotides, the CDR3 is TGTGCCAGCAGCTTAACGGGACAACTAGATCCAGATACGCAGTATTTT. Translated, it gives CASSLTGQLDPDTQYF.

The chain has TRBV15 and TRBJ1-5; the D gene is possibly TRBD1 (6 bases). Germline V gives CDR1 LNHNV, CDR2 YYDKDF (reference sequence). This CDR3 is built from 17 residues. The V and J ends lost 1 base and 1 base respectively, with 14 bases between them. The CDR3 sequence is CATSRVVGARSNQPQHF. The CDR3 DNA reads TGTGCCACCAGCAGAGTGGTGGGGGCGCGAAGCAATCAGCCCCAGCATTTT.